This TCR beta chain was found in a study of T cell responses to AZD1222 COVID-19 vaccine. Notes on the study in general: It should be noted that donors were predominantly white British and more often female, and clonal diversity was possibly underestimated.

Generated by immunoSEQ multiplex PCR, the TCRdb table keeps only in-frame clones and is missing some. The sample lists about 120,000 clones, roughly 91% occurring once. This clone was counted a single time. No antigen is known for it. Trimming removed 5 bases at V and 6 bases at J, with 14 bases between. Germline assignment: CDR1 SGHTA and CDR2 FQGTGA. The CDR3 covers 14 residues. V gene TRBV7-3 combines with J gene TRBJ1-3; D may be TRBD1 (5 bases). The receptor was isolated from an adult who received the AZD1222 COVID-19 vaccine. This specimen was peripheral blood, taken 28 days after the second AZD1222 dose. The CDR3 bases are TGTGCCAGCAGCCCCGGGGGAGTAGCAAACACCATATATTTT. Its translation: CASSPGGVANTIYF.